This T cell receptor (beta chain) comes out of a study of T cell changes during pregnancy in multiple sclerosis. Clones were read by immunoSEQ multiplex PCR, and TCRdb kept only the in-frame ones, dropping some. The sample lists tens of thousands of clones, 94% seen once, with around 5.9% in the top ten. V lost 0 bases to trimming and J lost 6 bases, with 12 bases between them. This CDR3 has 14 amino acids. Germline CDR1 reads SGDLS; CDR2 reads YYNGEE. This chain uses TRBV9 with TRBJ1-2; tentatively, D is TRBD1 (6 bases). The clonotype was recovered from a female donor with multiple sclerosis, enrolled in a pregnancy study. The source material was CD8+ T cells from peripheral blood mononuclear cells, sampled before pregnancy. CDR3 residues: CASSVAGQRHGYTF. The CDR3 coding sequence is TGTGCCAGCAGCGTAGCCGGACAGCGCCATGGCTACACCTTC.